The rows below give T cell receptor beta chains drawn from one sample of a study of tumor-infiltrating lymphocytes in primary liver carcinoma. MiXCR, run by TCRdb on the multiplex PCR reads, gives a single entry per CDR3 protein. Seen here are 95,000 to 150,000 distinct CDR3 sequences, around 64% observed once, and the top ten hold around 8.4%. Sequenced input: liver tumor tissue from sampling region 3. The receptors here all came from a woman aged 55-70 years with primary liver carcinoma and hepatitis B virus infection. Both conserved end residues are part of each CDR3. D genes are given only for firm matches. Expanded clones are given a class, and other clones once, few, many or no size at all.

d_call,v_call,clone_size,j_call,cdr3_aa,cdr3_nt
TRBD2,TRBV11-3,-,TRBJ2-1,CASLGTSGKLEQFF,TGTGCCAGCTTAGGAACTAGCGGGAAGCTTGAGCAGTTCTTC
-,TRBV6-5,-,TRBJ2-5,CATSFGQGRQETQYF,TGTGCCACCAGTTTTGGTCAGGGGAGACAAGAGACCCAGTACTTC
TRBD1,TRBV29-1,-,TRBJ1-5,CNVRTGDQPQHF,TGCAACGTTCGGACAGGGGATCAGCCCCAACATTTT
TRBD2,TRBV20-1,few,TRBJ2-3,CSARGWSGSADTQYF,TGCAGTGCTAGAGGGTGGAGCGGGAGCGCAGATACGCAGTATTTT
-,TRBV4-1,-,TRBJ1-1,CTSSQDHRPLNTEAFF,TGCACCAGCAGCCAAGATCACAGGCCCCTAAACACTGAAGCTTTCTTT
-,TRBV11-2,-,TRBJ2-5,CASSGRGLQETRYF,TGTGCTAGCAGTGGGCGGGGGCTACAAGAGACCCGGTACTTC
-,TRBV28,few,TRBJ2-5,CASSSSGATQYF,TGTGCCAGCAGTTCCTCCGGGGCCACCCAGTACTTC
-,TRBV14,-,TRBJ2-3,CASSQAWRARDMQYF,TGTGCCAGCAGCCAAGCTTGGAGGGCCAGAGATATGCAATATTTT
-,TRBV7-9,once,TRBJ2-5,CVSSLWGEETQYF,TGTGTCAGCAGCTTATGGGGGGAAGAGACCCAGTACTTC
TRBD1,TRBV6-6,-,TRBJ2-7,CASSYGQGTYELYF,TGTGCCAGCAGTTATGGACAGGGAACCTACGAGCTGTACTTC
TRBD1,TRBV12-3/TRBV12-4,-,TRBJ1-1,CVSSLAGTGRVDTEASF,TGTGTCAGCAGTTTAGCAGGGACAGGGCGAGTGGACACTGAAGCTTCCTTT
-,TRBV5-1,many,TRBJ2-1,CASSHIGTARREQFF,TGCGCCAGCAGCCATATCGGGACGGCTCGAAGAGAGCAGTTCTTC
TRBD2,TRBV5-4,many,TRBJ2-2,CASSIGTSGNTGELFF,TGTGCCAGCAGCATCGGGACTAGCGGGAACACCGGGGAGCTGTTTTTT
-,TRBV11-2,-,TRBJ2-1,CASSLDGSSYNEELF,TGTGCCAGCAGCTTAGATGGTAGTTCCTACAATGAGGAGCTCTTC
-,TRBV11-2,once,TRBJ2-7,CANIDQRAGDEQYF,TGTGCCAACATCGACCAGAGAGCGGGTGACGAGCAGTACTTC
TRBD2,TRBV29-1,-,TRBJ2-2,CSVGASGSTGELFF,TGTAGCGTTGGAGCTAGCGGGAGCACCGGGGAGCTGTTTTTT
-,TRBV30,-,TRBJ2-1,CARSQESEQSF,TGTGCAAGAAGTCAGGAAAGTGAGCAGTCCTTC
TRBD2,TRBV11-3,medium-sized,TRBJ2-7,CASSLEGSGSYEQYF,TGTGCCAGCAGCTTAGAGGGTAGCGGGAGTTACGAGCAGTACTTC
-,TRBV30,-,TRBJ2-7,CAWSVSGTGQKQYF,TGTGCCTGGAGTGTAAGCGGGACAGGACAAAAGCAGTACTTC
-,TRBV6-1,-,TRBJ2-7,CVSSHLVGGGYEQYF,TGTGTCAGCAGTCATCTGGTGGGAGGGGGCTACGAGCAGTACTTC
TRBD2,TRBV28,few,TRBJ2-7,CASSLVLAGAHEQYF,TGTGCCAGCAGTTTGGTCCTAGCGGGAGCCCACGAGCAGTACTTC
-,TRBV28,-,TRBJ2-7,CASTIDGARDEQYF,TGTGCCAGCACCATAGACGGAGCAAGGGACGAGCAGTACTTC
-,TRBV29-1,-,TRBJ1-2,CSVDRGAVGAGSYTF,-
-,TRBV28,-,TRBJ2-5,CASSRPGQGKEIQYF,TGTGCCAGCAGTCGACCGGGTCAGGGGAAAGAGATCCAGTACTTC
TRBD2,TRBV6-1,medium-sized,TRBJ2-7,CASSLTSATTEQYF,TGTGCCAGCAGTTTAACTAGCGCTACTACGGAGCAGTACTTC
-,TRBV11-2,-,TRBJ1-2,CADSLDPSGKYGYTF,TGTGCCGACAGCTTAGATCCCTCAGGGAAGTATGGCTACACCTTC
-,TRBV6-6,-,TRBJ2-3,CASRYTRTDSDTQYF,TGTGCCAGCAGGTATACCCGGACAGACTCAGATACGCAGTATTTT
-,TRBV12-3/TRBV12-4,-,TRBJ2-1,CASKLTAAEGSYNEQFF,TGTGCCAGTAAATTGACCGCGGCAGAGGGCTCCTACAATGAGCAGTTCTTC
-,TRBV28,many,TRBJ1-1,CASSTPGPTEAFF,TGTGCCAGCAGTACCCCGGGGCCTACTGAAGCTTTCTTT
-,TRBV29-1,-,TRBJ1-1,CSVAASSTEAFF,TGCAGCGTTGCGGCCAGTAGCACTGAAGCTTTCTTT
-,TRBV29-1,-,TRBJ1-2,CSVYYNYGYAF,TGCAGCGTCTACTATAACTATGGCTACGCCTTC
TRBD2,TRBV11-1,-,TRBJ2-3,CATSTGLAASSDTQYF,TGTGCCACCAGCACCGGACTAGCGGCTAGCTCAGATACGCAGTATTTT
-,TRBV28,many,TRBJ2-7,CANRNTPPRGEQYF,TGTGCCAACCGCAATACCCCACCCAGGGGAGAGCAGTACTTC
-,TRBV11-3,-,TRBJ2-5,CASSQTQQGGETQCF,TGTGCCAGCAGCCAGACCCAGCAGGGCGGGGAAACCCAGTGCTTC
TRBD1,TRBV28,few,TRBJ2-1,CASSLYTNYRGLEQFF,TGTGCCAGCAGTTTATATACTAATTACAGGGGGCTTGAGCAGTTCTTC
TRBD1,TRBV30,-,TRBJ1-2,CAWSVSQGVRIYGYAF,TGTGCCTGGAGTGTTTCACAGGGGGTCCGCATCTATGGCTACGCCTTC
TRBD2,TRBV14,-,TRBJ2-7,CVSSQEGSGSLKSRSYEQYF,TGTGTCAGCAGCCAAGAAGGAAGCGGGAGCCTGAAGAGTCGTTCTTACGAGCAGTACTTC
-,TRBV11-2,-,TRBJ2-5,CANSLGLRETQYF,TGTGCCAACAGCTTAGGACTACGAGAGACCCAGTACTTC
-,TRBV29-1,-,TRBJ2-2,CSVTGHSGGVLFF,TGCAGCGTCACGGGACACTCGGGCGGGGTGCTATTTTTT
-,TRBV5-1,-,TRBJ2-3,CASSWSDTQYF,TGCGCCAGCAGCTGGTCTGATACGCAGTATTTT
-,TRBV20-1,-,TRBJ1-2,CSARDPGTPGKGYTF,TGCAGTGCTAGAGATCCCGGGACTCCCGGGAAGGGCTACACCTTC
TRBD1,TRBV11-2,medium-sized,TRBJ2-7,CASTFGQGLFYEQYF,TGTGCCAGCACCTTCGGACAGGGATTATTCTACGAGCAGTACTTC
-,TRBV28,few,TRBJ2-1,CASSDRGQFF,TGTGCCAGCAGCGACCGAGGGCAGTTCTTC
-,TRBV28,-,TRBJ2-1,CASSPAWTANYNEQFF,TGTGCCAGCAGTCCCGCCTGGACAGCCAACTACAATGAGCAGTTCTTC
-,TRBV11-2,-,TRBJ1-5,CASSTGGRDDQPQHF,TGTGCCAGCAGCACCGGGGGGCGCGACGATCAGCCCCAGCATTTT
-,TRBV5-1,few,TRBJ1-1,CASSLGPLREAFF,TGCGCCAGCAGCTTGGGCCCCCTCCGGGAGGCTTTCTTT
-,TRBV5-1,few,TRBJ2-3,CASSLRLSTDTQYF,TGCGCCAGCAGCTTACGGTTAAGCACAGATACGCAGTATTTT
-,TRBV7-9,few,TRBJ2-2,CASSFENAGELFF,TGTGCCAGCAGCTTCGAAAACGCCGGGGAGCTGTTTTTT
-,TRBV12-3/TRBV12-4,many,TRBJ2-1,CASSSDKYNEQFF,TGTGCCAGCAGCTCCGACAAGTACAATGAGCAGTTCTTC
-,TRBV10-3,few,TRBJ1-1,CAISARDNRNTEAFF,TGTGCCATCAGTGCTCGGGACAACAGGAACACTGAAGCTTTCTTT